This T cell receptor beta chain was identified in a study of blood T cells in healthy people across ages. The use of a sample-barcoded 5' primer and a J-beta primer mix characterized a second PCR of about 7 to 12 cycles. TCRdb re-analysed the 5' RACE reads in MiXCR, keeping a single row per CDR3 protein. Here the sample spans fewer than 950,000 distinct CDR3 sequences, 35% to 40% being singletons. The CDR3 is made up of 18 amino acids. Germline V gives CDR1 SGHTA, CDR2 FQGNSA. J gave up 8 bases and V 1 base, and 14 bases lay outside the gene matches. Healthy Caucasian individuals from Russia aged roughly 6 to 90 served as donors. Total RNA was extracted at no less than 6 micrograms per sample.

The sample comprised blood. This rearrangement joins TRBV7-2 to TRBJ1-6; TRBD1 aligns across 7 bases. This TCR derives from a man aged 18 to 29 in good health. Here the CDR3 reads CASSLGKSGTVIHSPLHF. The CDR3 nucleotides read TGTGCCAGCAGCTTAGGGAAGTCCGGGACAGTTATTCATTCACCCCTCCACTTT.